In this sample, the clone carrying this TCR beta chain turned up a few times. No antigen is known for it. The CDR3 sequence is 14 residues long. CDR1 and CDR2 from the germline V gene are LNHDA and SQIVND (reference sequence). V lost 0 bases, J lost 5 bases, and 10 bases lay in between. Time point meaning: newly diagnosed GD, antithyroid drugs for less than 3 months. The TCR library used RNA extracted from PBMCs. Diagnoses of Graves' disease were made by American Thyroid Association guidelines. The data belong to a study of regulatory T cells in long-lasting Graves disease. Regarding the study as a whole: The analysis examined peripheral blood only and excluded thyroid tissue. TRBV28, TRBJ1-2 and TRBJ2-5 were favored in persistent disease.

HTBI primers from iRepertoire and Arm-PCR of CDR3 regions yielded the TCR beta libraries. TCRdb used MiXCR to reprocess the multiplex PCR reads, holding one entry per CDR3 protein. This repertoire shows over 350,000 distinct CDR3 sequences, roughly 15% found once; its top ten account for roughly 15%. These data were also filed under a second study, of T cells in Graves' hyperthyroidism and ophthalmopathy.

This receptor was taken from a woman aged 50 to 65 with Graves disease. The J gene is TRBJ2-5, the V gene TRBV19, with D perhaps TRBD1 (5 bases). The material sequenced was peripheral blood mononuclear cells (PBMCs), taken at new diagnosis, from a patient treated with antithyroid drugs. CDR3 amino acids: CASSIEVGQETQYF. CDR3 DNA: TGTGCCAGTAGTATAGAGGTGGGGCAGGAGACCCAGTACTTC.